Below, 19 T cell receptor beta chains from the same sample are listed, as sequenced in a study of beta chain features in type 1 diabetes. Of the isolated RNA, all was reverse transcribed, and so the sequenced material was expressed TCRB transcripts. Data came from immunoSEQ multiplex PCR; TCRdb stores just in-frame clones and leaves some out. Here the sample spans 300,000 to 400,000 clones, over 8.5% being singletons. Study-wide results and limits: All four CD4+ subsets of Type 1 diabetes patients contained TCRB CDR3s that were moderately but significantly shorter.

Antigens for these TCRs are unknown. Sequences were obtained from central memory CD4+ T cells from blood. These receptors originate from a young man with type 1 diabetes.

This rearrangement joins TRBV6-5 to TRBJ2-7, with 12 bases aligning to TRBD2. Germline V gene data show CDR1 as MNHEY and CDR2 as SVGAGI. J gave up 3 bases and V 6 bases, and 6 bases lay outside the gene matches. The CDR3 loop spans 15 amino acids. The CDR3 reads CASSPRTSGNYEQYF. CDR3 sequence (DNA): TGTGCCAGCAGCCCCCGGACTAGCGGGAACTACGAGCAGTACTTC.

The table lists this clone with a few counts. The chain links TRBV9 to TRBJ2-3, with D unresolved. There are 14 residues in the CDR3. The ends were cut back, 7 bases at V and 0 bases at J, with 12 bases in the middle. CDR1 SGDLS and CDR2 YYNGEE come from the germline V gene. CDR3 coding DNA: TGTGCCAGCGGGCTACTACCTAGCACAGATACGCAGTATTTT. This codes for CASGLLPSTDTQYF.

This clone was seen only a few times. The CDR3 is CASFWTNYGYTF. CDR3 DNA: TGTGCCAGTTTTTGGACGAACTATGGCTACACCTTC. This rearrangement joins TRBV6-1 to TRBJ1-2; D remains unclear. Trimming cost V 9 bases and J 2 bases, with 10 bases left between them. This CDR3 has 12 amino acids. Germline values: CDR1 MNHNS, CDR2 SASEGT.

This clone came up a few times. The chain carries TRBV11-2 and TRBJ2-1; D is tentatively TRBD1 or TRBD2 (7 bases each). Germline values: CDR1 SGHAT, CDR2 FQNNGV. The germline V and J ends were trimmed by 0 bases and 0 bases, with 15 bases remaining between them. This CDR3 spans 18 amino acids. In DNA, the CDR3 is TGTGCCAGCAGCTTAGACCAGGGGGGGACAGTCTCCTACAATGAGCAGTTCTTC. Its translation: CASSLDQGGTVSYNEQFF.

This clone was seen only a few times. The rearrangement links TRBV15 to TRBJ2-1; D gene unclear. V lost 5 bases, J lost 0 bases, and 8 bases lay in between. Germline V gene lookup returns CDR1 LNHNV and CDR2 YYDKDF (reference sequence). The CDR3 is made up of 14 amino acids. The CDR3 sequence is CATSPVASYNEQFF. The CDR3 nucleotides read TGTGCCACCAGCCCTGTGGCCTCCTACAATGAGCAGTTCTTC.

The chain combines TRBV7-9 with TRBJ2-5, with D unclear. The CDR3 runs 14 residues. Trimming removed 2 bases at V and 2 bases at J, with 9 bases between. Looked up from germline, CDR1 is SEHNR and CDR2 is FQNEAQ (reference sequence). CDR3 nucleotide sequence: TGTGCCAGCAGCTTAAAAGGAAATCAAGAGACCCAGTACTTC. As protein: CASSLKGNQETQYF.

The chain couples TRBV10-3 to TRBJ1-5, with a possible D match to TRBD1 (5 bases). Trimming took 8 bases from V and 7 from J, leaving 15 bases between them. The CDR3 has 13 amino acids. Per germline, CDR1 ENHRY and CDR2 SYGVKD. Written as DNA, the CDR3 is TGTGCCATCGGGCAGGGCGAATGGCAGCCCCAGCATTTT. Translating gives CAIGQGEWQPQHF.

The table lists this clone with a few counts. The rearrangement links TRBV7-9 to TRBJ1-4, with D perhaps TRBD1 (6 bases). Trimming removed 5 bases at V and 7 bases at J, with 14 bases between. The CDR3 runs to 14 residues. Germline assignment: CDR1 SEHNR and CDR2 FQNEAQ (reference sequence). The CDR3 sequence is CASSLQGGGEKLFF. DNA for the CDR3: TGTGCCAGCAGCCTACAGGGAGGGGGTGAAAAACTGTTTTTT.

The genes are TRBV5-6 and TRBJ2-6; D is unresolved. The CDR3 runs to 13 residues. Trimming cost V 7 bases and J 3 bases, with 8 bases left between them. Per germline, CDR1 SGHDT and CDR2 YYEEEE. The CDR3 sequence is CASRPVGANVLTF. The CDR3 DNA sequence: TGTGCCAGCCGCCCTGTTGGGGCCAACGTCCTGACTTTC.

V and J are TRBV6-5 and TRBJ2-1; TRBD2 aligns across 9 bases. The CDR3 sequence is 15 residues long. V trimming: 5 bases; J trimming: 7 bases; junction bases outside the gene matches: 9. The germline V gene has CDR1 MNHEY and CDR2 SVGAGI. In nucleotides, the CDR3 is TGTGCCAGCAGTAGCCTTAGCGGGAGAAGGAATGAGCAGTTCTTC. Translated: CASSSLSGRRNEQFF.

This rearrangement joins TRBV18 to TRBJ1-2; D unresolved. Germline V gene sequence: CDR1 KGHSH, CDR2 LQKENI. V lost 0 bases and J lost 2, with 13 bases in between. The CDR3 is 16 residues long. CDR3 region: CASSPPSDLFNYGYTF. CDR3 nucleotide sequence: TGTGCCAGCTCACCACCCTCGGATCTTTTCAACTATGGCTACACCTTC.

This rearrangement joins TRBV6-5 to TRBJ1-6, with D unresolved. This CDR3 is 12 amino acids long. Per germline, CDR1 MNHEY and CDR2 SVGAGI. The CDR3 protein is CATQANNSPLHF. CDR3 bases: TGTGCAACGCAGGCCAATAATTCACCCCTCCACTTT.

This clone was seen more than once but under ten times. The chain carries TRBV5-1 and TRBJ2-1; D not certain. The CDR3 contains 13 residues. Trimming shortened V by 0 bases and J by 8 bases, and 9 bases separated the two germline ends. Germline V gives CDR1 SGHRS, CDR2 YFSETQ. CDR3 sequence reads: CASSLASGHEQFF. As DNA, the CDR3 is TGCGCCAGCAGCTTGGCCTCAGGACATGAGCAGTTCTTC. Together with reference TRBV5-1 and TRBJ2-1, the CDR3 gives the full variable domain: KAGVTQTPRYLIKTRGQQVTLSCSPISGHRSVSWYQQTPGQGLQFLFEYFSETQRNKGNFPGRFSGRQFSNSRSEMNVSTLELGDSALYLCASSLASGHEQFFGPGTRLTVL.

In its sample, this clone was seen a few times. The V gene is TRBV5-1, the J gene TRBJ1-2; D gene ambiguous. CDR1 and CDR2 from the germline V gene are SGHRS and YFSETQ. This CDR3 has 14 residues. Trimming removed 0 bases at V and 8 bases at J, with 14 bases between. The CDR3 DNA follows: TGCGCCAGCAGCTTGGAGGGCCAGCAAGGGGGCTACACCTTC. Translating it yields CASSLEGQQGGYTF.

This clone was observed a few times. The chain carries TRBV28 and TRBJ2-6, with 7 bases aligning to TRBD1. CDR1 is MDHEN and CDR2 is SYDVKM in the germline V gene. The CDR3 runs 18 residues. Trimming took 6 bases from V and 0 from J; bases not matched to a gene: 11. The DNA of the CDR3 is TGTGCCAGCAGGAAAGGGACAGCCCACAGCTCTGGGGCCAACGTCCTGACTTTC. Encoded protein: CASRKGTAHSSGANVLTF.

CDR3 in amino acids: CASSPRTDSPLHF. The DNA of the CDR3 is TGTGCCAGCAGCCCTCGGACGGATTCACCCCTCCACTTT. This chain uses TRBV2 with TRBJ1-6; D is unclear. V was cut by 6 bases and J by 8 bases, with 11 bases left in between. This CDR3 is built from 13 residues. Per germline, CDR1 SNHLY and CDR2 FYNNEI.

This clone was observed a handful of times. The chain links TRBV7-2 to TRBJ1-1; 10 bases line up with TRBD1. The germline gives CDR1 SGHTA, CDR2 FQGNSA. The CDR3 runs 17 residues. The J segment lost 3 bases and the V segment lost 5 bases, leaving 12 bases of the junction unmatched. In DNA, the CDR3 is TGTGCCAGCAGCCCGTCACGACAGGGGGCCGGTTACACTGAAGCTTTCTTT. This sequence encodes CASSPSRQGAGYTEAFF.

This clone was picked up a small number of times. The chain employs TRBV6-6 and TRBJ1-1, with 9 positions matching TRBD1. Germline V lookup: CDR1 MNHNY, CDR2 SVGAGI (reference sequence). The V and J ends lost 5 bases and 6 bases, in that order; junction bases with no gene match: 4. This CDR3 has 13 residues. CDR3 protein: CASSPRDRAEAFF. The CDR3 nucleotides are TGTGCCAGCAGTCCGCGGGACAGGGCTGAAGCTTTCTTT.

The table lists this clone with a few counts. V is TRBV11-1 and J is TRBJ2-7, with 14 bases aligning to TRBD2. V shed 5 bases, J shed 5 bases, and the junction held 2 bases outside the gene matches. This CDR3 has 14 residues. Germline CDR1 and CDR2: SGHAT and FQDESV (reference sequence). This CDR3 is CASSRGLAGDEQYF. Here the CDR3 DNA reads TGTGCCAGCAGCCGGGGACTAGCGGGAGACGAGCAGTACTTC.